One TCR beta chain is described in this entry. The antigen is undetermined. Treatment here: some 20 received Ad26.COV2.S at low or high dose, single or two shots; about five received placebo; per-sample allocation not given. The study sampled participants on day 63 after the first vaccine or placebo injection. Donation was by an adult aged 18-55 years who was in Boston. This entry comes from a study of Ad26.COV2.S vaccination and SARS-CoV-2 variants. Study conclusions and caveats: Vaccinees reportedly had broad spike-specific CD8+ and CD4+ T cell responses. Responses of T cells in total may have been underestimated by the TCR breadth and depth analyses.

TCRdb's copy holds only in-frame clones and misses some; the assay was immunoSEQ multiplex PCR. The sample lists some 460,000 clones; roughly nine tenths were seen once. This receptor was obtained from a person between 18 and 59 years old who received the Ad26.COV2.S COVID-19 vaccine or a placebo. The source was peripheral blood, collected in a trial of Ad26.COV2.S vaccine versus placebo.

CDR3 amino acids: CASNPRLGTGELFF. The CDR3 DNA follows: TGTGCCAGCAACCCGAGACTGGGCACCGGGGAGCTGTTTTTT. The V and J genes are TRBV11-2 and TRBJ2-2; D remains ambiguous. V gave up 7 bases and J gave up 4 bases, with 13 bases separating them. The germline V gene encodes CDR1 SGHAT and CDR2 FQNNGV. This CDR3 is 14 amino acids long.